Included here is one T cell receptor (beta chain) sequence, with context. Its antigen is not known. This entry is derived from a study of T cells in Graves' hyperthyroidism and ophthalmopathy. Study-wide results and limits: Researchers found most expanded thyroid clonotypes above 0.001 in blood as well. Ophthalmopathy was distinguished from stable hyperthyroidism by 13 V-J signatures.

An absence of ophthalmopathy progression within 18 months meant stable Graves' hyperthyroidism. Trimming took off 6 bases at V and 4 bases at J, with 16 bases between the two ends. Germline V gives CDR1 SQVTM, CDR2 ANQGSEA. CDR3 length: 13 amino acids. Amplified TCR beta CDR3 regions came from RNA transcripts. When the TCR CDR3 underwent first-round RT-PCR, the HTBI primer set was used. MiXCR, applied by TCRdb to the multiplex PCR reads, yields one record per CDR3 protein. The sample lists roughly 700,000 distinct CDR3 sequences, approximately 15% occurring once. Sequences were obtained from blood. The source of this sequence is a man aged 50 or older with Graves' hyperthyroidism. This chain uses TRBV29-1 with TRBJ2-7; D possibly uses TRBD1 or TRBD2 (5 bases each). The chain's CDR3 is CSVDRDGSYEQYF. The CDR3 bases are TGCAGCGTCGACCGGGACGGATCTTACGAGCAGTACTTC.